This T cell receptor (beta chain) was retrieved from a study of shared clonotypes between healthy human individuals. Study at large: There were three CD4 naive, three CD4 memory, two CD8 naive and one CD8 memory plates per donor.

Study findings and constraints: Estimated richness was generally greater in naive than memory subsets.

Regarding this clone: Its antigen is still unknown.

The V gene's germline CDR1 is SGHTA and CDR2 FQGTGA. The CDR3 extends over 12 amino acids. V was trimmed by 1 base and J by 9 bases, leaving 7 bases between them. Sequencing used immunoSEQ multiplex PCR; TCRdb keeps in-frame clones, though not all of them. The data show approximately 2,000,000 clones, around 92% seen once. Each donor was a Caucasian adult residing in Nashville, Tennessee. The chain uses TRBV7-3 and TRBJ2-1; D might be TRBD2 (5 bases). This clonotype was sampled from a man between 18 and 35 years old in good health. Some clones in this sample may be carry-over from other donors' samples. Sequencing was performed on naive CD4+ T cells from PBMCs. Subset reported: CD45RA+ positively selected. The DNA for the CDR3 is TGTGCCAGCAGCTTAATACGGGGTGAGCAGTTCTTC. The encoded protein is CASSLIRGEQFF.